Presented here are 4 T cell receptor beta chains from one specimen sequenced in a study of monozygotic twins with inflammatory bowel disease. From its re-call of the 5' RACE reads, TCRdb lists each CDR3 protein once, without DNA. This table lists 200,000 to 250,000 distinct CDR3 sequences. The sequenced sample was blood. The receptors stem from a human donor with ulcerative colitis or Crohn's disease, or a healthy co-twin of an affected twin (not recorded which).

CDR3 sequence: CAIRSTDTQYF. This chain uses TRBV10-3 with TRBJ2-3. The germline V gene has CDR1 ENHRY and CDR2 SYGVKD. The CDR3 has 11 residues.

The chain is built from TRBV5-4 and TRBJ2-5; the TCRdb D gene call, TRBD2, has no DNA to confirm it. Germline CDR1 reads SGHNT; CDR2 reads YYREEE (reference sequence). This CDR3 region has 14 residues. The chain's CDR3 is CASRTLAGGETQYF.

The chain combines TRBV6-2 or TRBV6-3 with TRBJ2-7; the TCRdb D gene call, TRBD1, has no DNA to confirm it. Germline V gene data show CDR1 as MNHEY and CDR2 as SVGEGT. CDR3 length: 12 residues. The CDR3 is CASRRSRVEQYF.

The genes are TRBV30 and TRBJ1-2. Germline values: CDR1 GTSNPN, CDR2 SVGIG (reference sequence). CDR3 size: 13 residues. The CDR3: CAWSVKTGSSYTF.